The 3 T cell receptor beta chains given below trace back to one sample, sequenced in a study of preoperative IRX-2 immunotherapy in early breast cancer. TCRdb's copy holds only in-frame clones and misses some; the assay was immunoSEQ multiplex PCR. The sample shows over 55,000 clones, roughly 95% of them seen only once. Treatment in this sample: preoperative locoregional IRX-2 cytokine immunotherapy. This sample was taken from a patient treated with IRX-2 immunotherapy. All receptors derive from a human donor with breast cancer.

The chain joins TRBV4-1 to TRBJ2-7; TRBD2 matches at 9 bases. V dropped 0 bases and J dropped 2; count of bases not matched to a gene: 5. CDR1 MGHRA and CDR2 YSYEKL come from the germline V gene. This CDR3 has 16 amino acids. CDR3 in DNA: TGCGCCAGCAGCCAAGAAGCGGGAGGCTTTCCCTACGAGCAGTACTTC. Its translation: CASSQEAGGFPYEQYF.

The chain has TRBV4-3 and TRBJ2-2; 8 bases agree with TRBD2. Looked up from germline, CDR1 is LGHNA and CDR2 is YSLEER. Trimming took 1 base from V and 6 from J; bases not matched to a gene: 1. The length of the CDR3 is 14 residues. The CDR3 loop is CASSQAGGPGELFF. The CDR3, as DNA: TGCGCCAGCAGCCAAGCGGGGGGGCCCGGGGAGCTGTTTTTT.

The V gene is TRBV4-3, the J gene TRBJ2-3; 9 nucleotides align to TRBD2. V shed 4 bases and J 6 bases; nucleotides not matched to a gene: 11. From germline, CDR1 is LGHNA and CDR2 YSLEER. The CDR3 runs 16 residues. The CDR3 sequence: CASSLQSGLAGDTQYF. The CDR3 DNA reads as TGCGCCAGCAGCCTTCAATCGGGACTAGCAGGGGATACGCAGTATTTT.